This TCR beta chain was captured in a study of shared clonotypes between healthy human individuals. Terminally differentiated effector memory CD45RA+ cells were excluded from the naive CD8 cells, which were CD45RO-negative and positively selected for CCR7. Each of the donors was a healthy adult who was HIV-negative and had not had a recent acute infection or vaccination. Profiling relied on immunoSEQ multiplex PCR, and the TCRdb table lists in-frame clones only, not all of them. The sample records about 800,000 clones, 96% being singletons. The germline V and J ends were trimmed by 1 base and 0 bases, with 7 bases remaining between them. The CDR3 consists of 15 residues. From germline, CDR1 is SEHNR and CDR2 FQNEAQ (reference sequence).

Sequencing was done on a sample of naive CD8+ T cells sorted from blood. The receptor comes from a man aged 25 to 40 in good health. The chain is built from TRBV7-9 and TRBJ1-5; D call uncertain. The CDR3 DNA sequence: TGTGCCAGCAGCTTAGACACTTATAGCAATCAGCCCCAGCATTTT. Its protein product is CASSLDTYSNQPQHF.